The rows below give T cell receptor beta chains drawn from one sample of a study of beta chain features in type 1 diabetes. Assay used: immunoSEQ multiplex PCR; TCRdb lists only in-frame clones, some missing. The repertoire holds hundreds of thousands of clones, with 11% to 15% as singletons. Sequenced: naive CD4+ T cells from blood. These receptor sequences come from a young man with type 1 diabetes. Each CDR3 is given with its conserved first and last residue. Each record gives: J gene, D gene, clone size, V gene, CDR3 protein, CDR3 DNA. The D gene is left open where the match is weak. The listing skips clone size in some rows; elsewhere it reads once, few, many or a size class.

>TRBJ1-2|.|.|TRBV18
CASSPGALGGYTF
TGTGCCAGCTCACCGGGGGCGCTGGGGGGCTACACCTTC
>TRBJ2-1|.|few|TRBV7-9
CASSQGGVNEQFF
TGTGCCAGCAGCCAAGGGGGGGTCAATGAGCAGTTCTTC
>TRBJ2-7|.|few|TRBV5-6
CASSPGQYYEQYF
TGTGCCAGCAGCCCGGGACAATACTACGAGCAGTACTTC
>TRBJ2-5|.|.|TRBV21-1
CASSKRYYGRGKETQYF
TGTGCCAGCAGCAAACGGTACTACGGAAGGGGCAAGGAGACCCAGTACTTC
>TRBJ2-1|.|.|TRBV30
CAWSADSYNEQFF
TGTGCCTGGAGTGCGGACTCCTACAATGAGCAGTTCTTC
>TRBJ1-4|TRBD1|few|TRBV7-2
CASSRRGLRLTNEKLFF
TGTGCCAGCAGCCGTAGGGGGCTGCGGCTAACTAATGAAAAACTGTTTTTT
>TRBJ2-1|.|.|TRBV4-1
CASSPFGANNEQFF
TGCGCCAGCAGCCCCTTTGGGGCCAACAATGAGCAGTTCTTC
>TRBJ2-5|.|.|TRBV10-3
CAISVGPAGPGKETQYF
TGTGCCATCAGTGTGGGGCCAGCAGGGCCAGGGAAAGAGACCCAGTACTTC
>TRBJ2-2|.|.|TRBV7-3
CASSYGITGELFF
TGTGCCAGCAGCTACGGAATCACCGGGGAGCTGTTTTTT
>TRBJ1-2|.|.|TRBV5-1
CASSFNYGYTF
TGCGCCAGCAGCTTTAACTATGGCTACACCTTC
>TRBJ2-7|TRBD1|.|TRBV6-6
CASRDRGYKQYF
TGTGCCAGCAGGGACAGGGGGTATAAGCAGTACTTC
>TRBJ1-1|.|few|TRBV7-9
CASSSRENTEAFF
TGTGCCAGCAGCTCCAGGGAGAACACTGAAGCTTTCTTT
>TRBJ2-3|TRBD2|.|TRBV7-2
CASNRLAGVLPDTQYF
TGTGCCAGCAACAGACTAGCGGGGGTACTCCCAGATACGCAGTATTTT
>TRBJ1-2|.|.|TRBV30
CAWTGANYGYTF
TGTGCCTGGACCGGAGCTAACTATGGCTACACCTTC
>TRBJ1-6|.|.|TRBV7-3
CASSLSGDPGRSYNSPLHF
TGTGCCAGCAGCTTATCTGGCGACCCTGGGAGGTCCTATAATTCACCCCTCCACTTT
>TRBJ1-2|.|few|TRBV4-2
CASSQEVQGGGYTF
TGTGCCAGCAGCCAAGAAGTCCAGGGCGGCGGCTACACCTTC